This T cell receptor (beta chain) was profiled in a study of prognosis after radiotherapy for stage I lung cancer. CDR3 length: 15 amino acids. CDR1 and CDR2 from the germline V gene are LNHDA and SQIVND (reference sequence). The V end was cut by 5 bases, the J end by 6 bases, with 19 bases between. TCR beta CDR3 was amplified from genomic DNA by two-round multiplex PCR. Round-one PCR had primers specific to each TRBV and TRBJ gene. TCRdb passed the multiplex PCR reads through MiXCR, listing each CDR3 protein once. The sample has 51,000 or so distinct CDR3 sequences, over 30% seen once. In this sample, this clonotype turned up many times.

The specimen comprised PBMCs, sampled before or after stereotactic body radiation therapy (not recorded which). The chain carries TRBV19 and TRBJ1-2, with D unclear. The clonotype was recovered from a donor aged 50 or older with non-small cell lung cancer. This CDR3 is CASSPAPDTPDGYTF. As DNA, the CDR3 is TGTGCCAGTAGTCCCGCCCCCGACACCCCAGATGGCTACACCTTC.